This T cell receptor beta chain was sequenced in a study of regulatory and conventional T cells in RAG deficiency. Notes on the study in general: Shannon entropy was markedly lower and Simpson indices higher in RAG-deficient patients than control T-cell subsets. Omenn CD25-high CD127-low cells may be activated cells, not true Tregs.

V trimming: 4 bases; J trimming: 7 bases; junction bases outside the gene matches: 3. The germline gives CDR1 SGHTS, CDR2 YDEGEE. This CDR3 is built from 13 residues. Comments on this clone: As yet, its antigen is unknown.

Genomic DNA came from blood regulatory T cells gated CD4+ CD25-high CD127-low. Clones were sequenced by immunoSEQ multiplex PCR, and TCRdb holds only the in-frame ones, with some missing. This table holds around 29,000 clones, 75% to 95% found once. These data were also reused for a study on regulatory T cells. According to that study: The primer mix had 52 TRBV and 13 TRBJ primers.

The sample was Tregs sorted from blood. The sequence derives from a human donor in good health. The chain is built from TRBV5-8 and TRBJ2-1, with 9 bases lining up with TRBD1. This CDR3 reads CASSRDRANEQFF. CDR3 in DNA: TGTGCCAGCAGCCGGGACAGGGCGAATGAGCAGTTCTTC.